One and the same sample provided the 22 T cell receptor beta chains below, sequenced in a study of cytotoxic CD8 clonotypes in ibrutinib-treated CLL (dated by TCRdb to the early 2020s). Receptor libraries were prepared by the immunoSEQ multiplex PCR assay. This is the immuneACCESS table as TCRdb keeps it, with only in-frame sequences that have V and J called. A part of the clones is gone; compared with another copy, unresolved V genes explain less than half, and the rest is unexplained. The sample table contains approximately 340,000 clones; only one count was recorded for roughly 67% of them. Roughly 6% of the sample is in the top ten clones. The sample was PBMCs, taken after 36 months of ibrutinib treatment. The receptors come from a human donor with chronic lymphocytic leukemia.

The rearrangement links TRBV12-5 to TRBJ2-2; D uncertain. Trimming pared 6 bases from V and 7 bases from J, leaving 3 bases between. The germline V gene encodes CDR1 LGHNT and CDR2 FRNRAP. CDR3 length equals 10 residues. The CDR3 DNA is TGTGCTAGTGGCTTCGGGGAGCTGTTTTTT. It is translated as CASGFGELFF.

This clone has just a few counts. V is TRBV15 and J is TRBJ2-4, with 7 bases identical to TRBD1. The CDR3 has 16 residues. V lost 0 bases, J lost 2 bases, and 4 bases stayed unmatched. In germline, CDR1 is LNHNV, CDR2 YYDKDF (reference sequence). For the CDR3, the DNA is TGTGCCACCAGCAGAGACGCCAGGGGGACCAAAAACATTCAGTACTTC. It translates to CATSRDARGTKNIQYF.

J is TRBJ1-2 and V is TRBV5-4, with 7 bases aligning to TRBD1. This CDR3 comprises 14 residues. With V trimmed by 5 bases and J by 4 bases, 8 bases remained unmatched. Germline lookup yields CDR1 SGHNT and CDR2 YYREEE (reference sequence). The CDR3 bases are TGTGCCAGCAGTTTTGGACAGGACATCTATGGCTACACCTTC. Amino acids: CASSFGQDIYGYTF.

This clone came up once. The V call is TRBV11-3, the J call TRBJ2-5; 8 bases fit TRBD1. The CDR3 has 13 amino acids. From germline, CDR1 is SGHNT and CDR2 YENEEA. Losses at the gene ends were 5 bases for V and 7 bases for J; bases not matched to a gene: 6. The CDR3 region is CASSVGQGSTQYF. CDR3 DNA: TGTGCCAGCAGCGTAGGACAGGGATCGACCCAGTACTTC.

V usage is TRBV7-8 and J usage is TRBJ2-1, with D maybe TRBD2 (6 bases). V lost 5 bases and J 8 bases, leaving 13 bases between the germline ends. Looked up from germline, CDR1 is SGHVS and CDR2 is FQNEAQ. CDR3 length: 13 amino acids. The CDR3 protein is CASSLLAFDEQFF. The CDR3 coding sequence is TGTGCCAGCAGCCTACTAGCCTTCGATGAGCAGTTCTTC.

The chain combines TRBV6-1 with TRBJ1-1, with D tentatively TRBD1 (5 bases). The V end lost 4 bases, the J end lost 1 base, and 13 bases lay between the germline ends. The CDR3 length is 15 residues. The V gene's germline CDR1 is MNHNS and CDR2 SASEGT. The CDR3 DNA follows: TGTGCCAGCAGTGGCCGGGACGGATCGAACACTGAAGCTTTCTTT. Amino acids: CASSGRDGSNTEAFF.

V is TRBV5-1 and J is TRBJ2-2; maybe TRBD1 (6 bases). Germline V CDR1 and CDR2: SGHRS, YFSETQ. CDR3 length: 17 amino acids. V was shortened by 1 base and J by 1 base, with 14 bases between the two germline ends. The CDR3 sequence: CASSLRSGGGNTGELFF. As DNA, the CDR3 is TGCGCCAGCAGCTTGAGAAGTGGGGGCGGGAACACCGGGGAGCTGTTTTTT. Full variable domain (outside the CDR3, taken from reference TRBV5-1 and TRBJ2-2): KAGVTQTPRYLIKTRGQQVTLSCSPISGHRSVSWYQQTPGQGLQFLFEYFSETQRNKGNFPGRFSGRQFSNSRSEMNVSTLELGDSALYLCASSLRSGGGNTGELFFGEGSRLTVL.

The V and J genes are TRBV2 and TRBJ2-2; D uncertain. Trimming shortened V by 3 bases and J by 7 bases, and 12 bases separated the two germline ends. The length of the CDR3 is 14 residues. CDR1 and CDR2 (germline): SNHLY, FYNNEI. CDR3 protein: CASSDGLLSGELFF. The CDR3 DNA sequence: TGTGCCAGCAGTGATGGCCTCCTCAGCGGGGAGCTGTTTTTT.

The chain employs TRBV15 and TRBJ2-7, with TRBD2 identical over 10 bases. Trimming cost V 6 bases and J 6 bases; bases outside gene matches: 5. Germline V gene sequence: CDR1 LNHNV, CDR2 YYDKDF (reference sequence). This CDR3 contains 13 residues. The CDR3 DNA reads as TGTGCCACCAGAGCGGGGGGGAACGGCGAGCAGTACTTC. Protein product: CATRAGGNGEQYF. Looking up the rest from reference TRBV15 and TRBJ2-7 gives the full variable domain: DAMVIQNPRYQVTQFGKPVTLSCSQTLNHNVMYWYQQKSSQAPKLLFHYYDKDFNNEADTPDNFQSRRPNTSFCFLDIRSPGLGDTAMYLCATRAGGNGEQYFGPGTRLTVT.

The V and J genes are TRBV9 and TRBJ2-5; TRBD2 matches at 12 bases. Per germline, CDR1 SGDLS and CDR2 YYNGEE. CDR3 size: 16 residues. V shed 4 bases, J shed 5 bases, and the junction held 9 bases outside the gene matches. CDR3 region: CASSSSGGAIRETQYF. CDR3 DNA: TGTGCCAGCAGCTCTAGCGGGGGGGCAATTAGGGAGACCCAGTACTTC.

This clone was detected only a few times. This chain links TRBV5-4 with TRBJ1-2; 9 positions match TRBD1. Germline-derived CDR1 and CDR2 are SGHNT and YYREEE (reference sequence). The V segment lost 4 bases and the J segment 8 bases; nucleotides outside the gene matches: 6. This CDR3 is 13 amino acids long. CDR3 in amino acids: CASSARDRAGYTF. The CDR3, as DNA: TGTGCCAGCAGCGCCAGGGACAGGGCCGGCTACACCTTC.

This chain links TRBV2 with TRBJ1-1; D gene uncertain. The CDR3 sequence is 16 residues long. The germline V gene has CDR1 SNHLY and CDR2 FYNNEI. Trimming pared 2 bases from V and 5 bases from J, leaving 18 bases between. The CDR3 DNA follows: TGTGCCAGCAGTGAAACCCCCCCGGCGGGTACAACTGAAGCTTTCTTT. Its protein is CASSETPPAGTTEAFF.

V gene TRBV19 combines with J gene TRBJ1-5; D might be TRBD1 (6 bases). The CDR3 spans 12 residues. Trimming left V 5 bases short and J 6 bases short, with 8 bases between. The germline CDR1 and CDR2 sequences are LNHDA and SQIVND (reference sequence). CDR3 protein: CASSPGVQPQHF. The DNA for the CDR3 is TGTGCCAGTAGTCCAGGGGTTCAGCCCCAGCATTTT.

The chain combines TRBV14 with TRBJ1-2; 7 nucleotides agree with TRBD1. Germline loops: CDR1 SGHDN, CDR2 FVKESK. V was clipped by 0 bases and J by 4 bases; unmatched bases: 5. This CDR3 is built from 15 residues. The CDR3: CASSQDQDRFYGYTF. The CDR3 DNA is TGTGCCAGCAGCCAAGATCAGGACAGGTTCTATGGCTACACCTTC.

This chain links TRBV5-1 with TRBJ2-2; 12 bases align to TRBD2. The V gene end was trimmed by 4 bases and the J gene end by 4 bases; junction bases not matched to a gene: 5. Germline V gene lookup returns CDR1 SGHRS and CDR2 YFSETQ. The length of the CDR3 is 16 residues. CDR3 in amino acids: CASSRLAGGGTGELFF. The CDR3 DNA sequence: TGCGCCAGCAGCCGTCTAGCGGGAGGGGGCACCGGGGAGCTGTTTTTT.

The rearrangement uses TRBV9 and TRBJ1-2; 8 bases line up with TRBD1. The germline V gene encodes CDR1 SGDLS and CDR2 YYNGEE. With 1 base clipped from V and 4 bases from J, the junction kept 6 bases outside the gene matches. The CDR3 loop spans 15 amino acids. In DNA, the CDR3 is TGTGCCAGCAGCGTAACAGGGGGTGTGAGCTATGGCTACACCTTC. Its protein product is CASSVTGGVSYGYTF.

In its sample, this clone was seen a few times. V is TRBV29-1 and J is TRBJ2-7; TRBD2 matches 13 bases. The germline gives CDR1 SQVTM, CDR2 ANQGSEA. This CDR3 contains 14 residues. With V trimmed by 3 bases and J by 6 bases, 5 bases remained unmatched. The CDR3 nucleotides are TGCAGCGTTGATGGAGGACTAGCGGGAGTCGAGCAGTACTTC. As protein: CSVDGGLAGVEQYF.

CDR3 sequence reads: CASSLGRGEPQHF. The CDR3 region has the DNA TGTGCCAGCAGCTTAGGACGAGGGGAGCCCCAGCATTTT. The V and J genes are TRBV7-2 and TRBJ1-5; D may be TRBD1 (5 bases). The CDR3 has 13 residues. Per germline, CDR1 SGHTA and CDR2 FQGNSA. V was cut by 1 base and J by 8 bases, with 9 bases left in between.

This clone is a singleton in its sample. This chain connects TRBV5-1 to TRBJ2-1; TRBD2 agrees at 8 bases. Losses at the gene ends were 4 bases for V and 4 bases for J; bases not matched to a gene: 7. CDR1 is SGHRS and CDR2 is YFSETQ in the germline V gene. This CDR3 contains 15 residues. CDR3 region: CASSTGLVGYNEQFF. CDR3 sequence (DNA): TGCGCCAGCAGCACGGGACTAGTGGGGTACAATGAGCAGTTCTTC. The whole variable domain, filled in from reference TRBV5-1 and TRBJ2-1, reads KAGVTQTPRYLIKTRGQQVTLSCSPISGHRSVSWYQQTPGQGLQFLFEYFSETQRNKGNFPGRFSGRQFSNSRSEMNVSTLELGDSALYLCASSTGLVGYNEQFFGPGTRLTVL.

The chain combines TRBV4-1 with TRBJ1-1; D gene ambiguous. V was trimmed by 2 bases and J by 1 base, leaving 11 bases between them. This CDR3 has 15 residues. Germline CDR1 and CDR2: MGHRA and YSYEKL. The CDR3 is CASSQKAGENTEAFF. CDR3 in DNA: TGCGCCAGCAGCCAAAAGGCCGGAGAGAACACTGAAGCTTTCTTT.

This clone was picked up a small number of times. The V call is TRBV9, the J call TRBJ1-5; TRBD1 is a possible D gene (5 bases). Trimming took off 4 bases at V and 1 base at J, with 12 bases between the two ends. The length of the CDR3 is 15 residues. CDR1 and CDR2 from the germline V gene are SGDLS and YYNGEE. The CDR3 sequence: CASSQGVGSNQPQHF. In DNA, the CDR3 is TGTGCCAGCAGCCAAGGGGTGGGGAGCAATCAGCCCCAGCATTTT. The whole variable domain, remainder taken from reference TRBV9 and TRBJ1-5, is DSGVTQTPKHLITATGQRVTLRCSPRSGDLSVYWYQQSLDQGLQFLIQYYNGEERAKGNILERFSAQQFPDLHSELNLSSLELGDSALYFCASSQGVGSNQPQHFGDGTRLSIL.

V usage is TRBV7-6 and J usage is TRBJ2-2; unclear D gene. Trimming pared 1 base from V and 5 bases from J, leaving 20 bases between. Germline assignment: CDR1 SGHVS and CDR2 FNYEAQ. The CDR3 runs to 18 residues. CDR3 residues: CASSLVPKTFPSTGELFF. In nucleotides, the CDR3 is TGTGCCAGCAGCTTAGTCCCGAAAACTTTTCCCTCGACCGGGGAGCTGTTTTTT.